This T cell receptor beta chain comes out of a study of T-cell memory formation after mild COVID-19. TCRdb ran MiXCR on the 5' RACE reads and lists one entry per CDR3 protein. The sample has around 250,000 distinct CDR3 sequences; approximately 15% are singletons. The CDR3 totals 15 residues. Germline CDR1 reads SGHRS; CDR2 reads YFSETQ. Trimming pared 4 bases from V and 5 bases from J, leaving 17 bases between. This clonotype was detected only a few times. This clonotype was obtained from a man younger than 35 who had mild COVID-19 (a few samples of this study predate the infection). Cell type and time point are not known. Material: PBMCs or a T cell subset sorted from them (not recorded which). The chain employs TRBV5-1 and TRBJ2-3; weak D call: TRBD1 (6 bases). The CDR3 here is CASSRNRVDKDTQYF. The CDR3 region has the DNA TGCGCCAGCAGCCGGAACAGGGTTGACAAAGATACGCAGTATTTT.